This TCR beta chain was profiled in a study of blood T cell repertoires in COVID-19. This table comes from immunoSEQ multiplex PCR, and its TCRdb copy is limited to in-frame clones, with some not included. The sample holds around 280,000 clones, around 88% seen once. This CDR3 has 16 amino acids. Germline CDR1 and CDR2: KGHSH and LQKENI. The V end lost 3 bases, the J end lost 3 bases, and 18 bases lay between the germline ends. V and J are TRBV18 and TRBJ2-7, with a tentative D call TRBD1 (6 bases). Source material: PBMCs or T cells enriched from blood (not recorded which). The receptor was isolated from a woman aged 40 to 50 who had recovered from COVID-19. The chain's CDR3 is CASSPTTRGTHYEQYF. As DNA, the CDR3 is TGTGCCAGCTCACCTACTACAAGGGGGACACACTACGAGCAGTACTTC.